These 8 T cell receptor beta chains were sequenced from one sample in a study of CD8+ T cells in alopecia areata. Once RNA had been extracted, it was reverse transcribed into cDNA to act as the sequencing template. This table comes from immunoSEQ multiplex PCR, and its TCRdb copy is limited to in-frame clones, with some not included. The sample lists 150,000 to 200,000 clones; less than 75% were seen once. Specified treatment: oral pan-JAK inhibitor, 5-10 mg twice daily. The sequencing here drew on CD4+ T cells sorted from blood, taken at approximately week 56, from a patient treated with tofacitinib. These TCRs come from a human donor with alopecia areata.

V is TRBV28 and J is TRBJ2-4, with D possibly being TRBD1 or TRBD2 (7 bases each). CDR3 size: 14 residues. Trimming took 5 bases from V and 4 from J, leaving 12 bases between them. Per the germline V gene, CDR1 is MDHEN and CDR2 is SYDVKM. This CDR3 reads CASSSGTVKNIQYF. The CDR3, as DNA: TGTGCCAGCAGTAGCGGGACAGTGAAAAACATTCAGTACTTC.

There are a few counts of this clone. The genes are TRBV5-1 and TRBJ1-2; D is undetermined. The CDR3 extends over 14 amino acids. The ends were cut back, 4 bases at V and 3 bases at J, with 13 bases in the middle. Germline loops: CDR1 SGHRS, CDR2 YFSETQ. This CDR3 reads CASSPTTEYYGYTF. The CDR3 bases are TGCGCCAGCAGCCCGACTACAGAGTACTATGGCTACACCTTC.

The chain recombines TRBV4-2 with TRBJ1-1; D unresolved. The V end was cut by 0 bases, the J end by 0 bases, with 14 bases between. Germline CDR1 reads LGHNA; CDR2 reads YNFKEQ. The CDR3 extends over 17 amino acids. CDR3 DNA sequence: TGTGCCAGCAGCCAAGAGGGCAGACCGAACATGAACACTGAAGCTTTCTTT. It is translated as CASSQEGRPNMNTEAFF.

The chain uses TRBV6-6 and TRBJ1-5; no clear D. Between the trimmed V and J ends, which lost 4 bases and 1 base, there was a span of 5 bases. Germline V gene lookup returns CDR1 MNHNY and CDR2 SVGAGI (reference sequence). The CDR3 is made up of 13 amino acids. The CDR3: CASSSQSNQPQHF. The CDR3 region has the DNA TGTGCCAGCAGTTCCCAGAGCAATCAGCCCCAGCATTTT.

V gene TRBV4-1 combines with J gene TRBJ2-3; D unclear. The CDR3 is made up of 13 amino acids. Trimming took 4 bases from V and 3 from J, leaving 8 bases between them. Germline CDR1 reads MGHRA; CDR2 reads YSYEKL. CDR3 DNA: TGCGCCAGCAGCCGCCCCCCGACAGATACGCAGTATTTT. Protein product: CASSRPPTDTQYF.

The chain's CDR3 is CAISESLNTIYF. The CDR3 bases are TGTGCCATCAGTGAGTCACTAAACACCATATATTTT. The chain uses TRBV10-3 and TRBJ1-3; D is undetermined. This CDR3 spans 12 amino acids. Germline V CDR1 and CDR2: ENHRY, SYGVKD. V was clipped by 0 bases and J by 6 bases, with 3 bases between them.

V and J are TRBV7-2 and TRBJ2-1; the D gene could be TRBD1 or TRBD2 (5 bases each). The CDR3 is made up of 13 amino acids. Trimming stripped 4 bases from V and 10 bases from J, with 14 bases between. The germline V gene has CDR1 SGHTA and CDR2 FQGNSA. The CDR3 sequence: CASSWGPSEEQFF. The CDR3 bases are TGTGCCAGCAGCTGGGGACCATCCGAGGAGCAGTTCTTC. The entire variable domain, with the rest obtained from reference TRBV7-2 and TRBJ2-1, is as follows: GAGVSQSPSNKVTEKGKDVELRCDPISGHTALYWYRQSLGQGLEFLIYFQGNSAPDKSGLPSDRFSAERTGGSVSTLTIQRTQQEDSAVYLCASSWGPSEEQFFGPGTRLTVL.

As DNA, the CDR3 is TGTGCCAGCAGTGAACTGCCAGGGTTCCCCTACAATGAGCAGTTCTTC. Its protein is CASSELPGFPYNEQFF. The chain links TRBV6-1 to TRBJ2-1, with a possible D match to TRBD1 (5 bases). Trimming left V 2 bases short and J 2 bases short, with 13 bases between. Germline V gene sequence: CDR1 MNHNS, CDR2 SASEGT. This CDR3 is built from 16 residues.